This T cell receptor (beta chain) was obtained from a study of shared clonotypes between healthy human individuals. The ends were cut back, 1 base at V and 7 bases at J, with 11 bases in the middle. CDR3 length: 14 amino acids. Germline CDR1 reads LNHDA; CDR2 reads SQIVND (reference sequence). The repertoire was sequenced with immunoSEQ multiplex PCR; TCRdb's copy has only in-frame clones and lacks some. The repertoire includes around 720,000 clones, 73% of them detected once, and under 2% sits in the top ten. The chain combines TRBV19 with TRBJ1-5; D is uncertain. The specimen was memory CD4+ T cells sorted from blood. The subset here: CD45RA-negative fraction. This clonotype originated in a woman under 40 in good health. For the CDR3, the DNA is TGTGCCAGTAGTATAGTCGGGGTACGACAGCCCCAGCATTTT. This encodes CASSIVGVRQPQHF.